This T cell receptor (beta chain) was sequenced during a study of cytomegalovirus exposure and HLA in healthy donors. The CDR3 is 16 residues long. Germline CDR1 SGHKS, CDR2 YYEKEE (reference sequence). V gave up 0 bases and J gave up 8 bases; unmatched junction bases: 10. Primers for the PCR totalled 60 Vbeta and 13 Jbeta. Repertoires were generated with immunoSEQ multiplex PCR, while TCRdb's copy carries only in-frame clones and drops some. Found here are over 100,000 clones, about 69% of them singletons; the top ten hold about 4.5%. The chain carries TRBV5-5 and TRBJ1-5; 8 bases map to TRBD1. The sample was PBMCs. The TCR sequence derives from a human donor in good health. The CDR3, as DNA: TGTGCCAGCAGCTTGGGTGGACAGGGCCGATCGGAGCCCCAGCATTTT. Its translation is CASSLGGQGRSEPQHF.